Below are 5 T cell receptor beta chains sequenced from a single sample in a study of shared clonotypes between healthy human individuals. Libraries were prepared by immunoSEQ multiplex PCR; TCRdb keeps only in-frame clonotypes and omits some of them. The sample lists 2.3 million or so clones; roughly 93% were seen once. Specimen: naive CD4+ T cells from PBMCs. Subset in this sample: CD45RA+ positively selected. The origin of the receptors is a man aged 18 to 35 in good health. Some clones in this sample may be carry-over from other donors' samples.

The chain is built from TRBV19 and TRBJ2-1; tentatively, D is TRBD2 (6 bases). Germline values: CDR1 LNHDA, CDR2 SQIVND (reference sequence). The CDR3 covers 16 residues. V lost 7 bases to trimming and J lost 6 bases, with 22 bases between them. In DNA, the CDR3 is TGTGCCAGTAAATGGGGTGGCTGGGGGGAGGTCAATGAGCAGTTCTTC. Protein: CASKWGGWGEVNEQFF. Full variable domain (rest looked up from reference TRBV19 and TRBJ2-1): DGGITQSPKYLFRKEGQNVTLSCEQNLNHDAMYWYRQDPGQGLRLIYYSQIVNDFQKGDIAEGYSVSREKKESFPLTVTSAQKNPTAFYLCASKWGGWGEVNEQFFGPGTRLTVL.

This chain connects TRBV9 to TRBJ2-5; 10 nucleotides match TRBD2. The trim removed 0 bases at V and 1 base at J, leaving 9 bases unmatched. The germline CDR1 and CDR2 sequences are SGDLS and YYNGEE. The CDR3 is 18 amino acids. DNA for the CDR3: TGTGCCAGCAGCGTAGCTACGGCGGCTAGCGGGAGCCAAGAGACCCAGTACTTC. Its protein product is CASSVATAASGSQETQYF.

CDR3 loop: CASSQGLAGGVYYEQYF. Written as DNA, the CDR3 is TGTGCCAGCAGCCAAGGACTAGCGGGAGGAGTTTACTACGAGCAGTACTTC. The V call is TRBV4-2, the J call TRBJ2-7, with 13 bases lining up with TRBD2. CDR1 and CDR2 (germline): LGHNA, YNFKEQ. This CDR3 has 17 amino acids. The V segment lost 1 base and the J segment 3 bases; nucleotides outside the gene matches: 6.

J is TRBJ1-1 and V is TRBV27; no reliable D call. The CDR3 contains 11 residues. V was trimmed by 7 bases and J by 6 bases, leaving 9 bases between them. In germline, CDR1 is MNHEY, CDR2 SMNVEV (reference sequence). The CDR3 DNA reads TGTGCCAGCAAGAGTTACTCTGAAGCTTTCTTT. Translation gives CASKSYSEAFF.

The chain couples TRBV5-4 to TRBJ1-1; 8 positions agree with TRBD1. The CDR3 loop spans 14 amino acids. The junction had 8 bases not matched to a gene; V was cut back by 5 bases and J by 5 bases. CDR1 is SGHNT, CDR2 YYREEE, per germline (reference sequence). CDR3 DNA: TGTGCCAGCAGGAGAACAGGGGGAGGAACTGAAGCTTTCTTT. Protein sequence: CASRRTGGGTEAFF.